This T cell receptor (beta chain) derives from a study of blood T cells in healthy people across ages. Findings and limits, study-wide: It was not known whether donors were CMV positive (a possible confounder of expanded clonotype changes).

The CDR3 is made up of 16 amino acids. Germline CDR1 is SGHRS and CDR2 is YFSETQ. This clonotype has more than one count but fewer than ten. Antigen specificity is unknown. A second PCR of about 6 to 12 cycles used a sample-barcoded 5' primer and a J-beta primer mix. TCRdb processed the 5' RACE reads anew with MiXCR; each CDR3 protein has one entry. This table holds hundreds of thousands of distinct CDR3 sequences, around 50% found once. Sequenced material: blood. This clonotype was sampled from a man aged 40-50 years in good health. This chain uses TRBV5-1 with TRBJ2-5; 9 bases align to TRBD1. The DNA end favors TRBJ2-7, so the J call may be wrong. The DNA of the CDR3 is TGCGCCAGCAGCCTATCCACCGGGACAGGGAACCCCGAGCAGTACTTC. It specifies CASSLSTGTGNPEQYF.